This T cell receptor (beta chain) was recovered during a study of OX40 agonist ivuxolimab in advanced cancers. Across the whole study: At approximately 80% male, the cohort had a mean age of around 56 years, ranging from roughly 23 to 80. Whole-study results and caveats: Relative to CD4+, CD8+ T cells held more expanded clones on average.

The ends lost 0 bases at V and 4 bases at J; junction bases unmatched: 13. Per the germline V gene, CDR1 is LNHNV and CDR2 is YYDKDF (reference sequence). This CDR3 comprises 19 residues. The table came from immunoSEQ multiplex PCR; TCRdb's copy has only in-frame clones and leaves some out. Here the sample spans some 99,000 clones, roughly 80% being singletons. As concerns this clone: The target antigen is unknown.

The rearrangement uses TRBV15 and TRBJ1-1; 11 positions agree with TRBD1. The receptor comes from an adult with an advanced solid tumor such as melanoma, head and neck, liver or kidney cancer. This sample comprised CD4+ or CD8+ T cells sorted from blood, obtained in a trial of the OX40 agonist ivuxolimab. CDR3 sequence (DNA): TGTGCCACCAGCAGAGACCTGGTGGGACAGGGGGTGGTTGGCACTGAAGCTTTCTTT. Residues: CATSRDLVGQGVVGTEAFF.